This T cell receptor (beta chain) was recovered during a study of T cell responses to AZD1222 COVID-19 vaccine (dated by TCRdb to about 2021). Regarding the complete study: TCR sequencing covered approximately 230 trial participants: 207 given two doses of AZD1222 and approximately 25 given two doses of MenACWY control vaccine. Trial participants were enrolled by age into subgroups of 18-55, 56-69 and 70-plus years, and about 150, 27 and 61 TCR-sequenced participants, respectively, were included in these subgroups.

Taken from cysteine to phenylalanine, the CDR3 has 12 residues. CDR3 DNA is the only sequence kept; it has 36 bases, read in frame from the first base. The germline V gene yields SQVTM for CDR1 and ANQGSEA for CDR2. V is reduced by 3 bases and J by 2 bases, leaving a spacing of 7 bases between them. Per the publication, the time point label means: about 28 days (+/-7) after the second vaccine dose. AZD1222 recipients whose second dose came at about 4 weeks and those whose second dose came at about 12 weeks were combined into one group, since spike-specific TCR depth and breadth did not differ between the two schedules. Vaccinee samples were obtained from the UK trials COV001 and COV002, which included a single-blind randomized controlled phase 2/3 trial of AZD1222 (ChAdOx1 nCoV-19) in healthy adults. Trial participant PBMC samples were collected at day 0 and day 28 after the second dose for TCRbeta chain sequencing.

The CDR3 regions of human TCRbeta chains were analyzed by immunosequencing. The authors' analysis ran thus. Repertoire TCRs were matched against a reference library of SARS-CoV-2-specific TCRs generated with the MIRA antigen-specificity platform. Breadth meant the fraction of unique TCRs that were SARS-CoV-2-associated, whereas depth meant the fraction of total T cells that were SARS-CoV-2-associated. Using the MIRA data, each spike-specific TCR was assigned both to the spike region to which the TCR was reactive and to a CD4 or CD8 class. Log10-transformed breadth and depth values were compared by one-way ANOVA with Sidak's multiple comparisons tests. In TCRdb, the immuneACCESS table is reduced to in-frame sequences with V and J assigned. These tables do not hold every clone; where another copy was compared, an unresolved V gene accounts for under half, and the others remain unexplained. V and J calls and clone size are as listed in that table; D and trimming were resolved from the DNA. The sample table holds about 130,000 clones, of which roughly 88% were seen once. The top ten constitute around 0.99% of the sample.

Broad study findings and their caveats: Vaccine-associated CD4 TCRs spanned the whole spike protein, with dominant responses in regions 160-218 and 743-854. Nearly half of unique spike-specific TCRs reportedly recognized epitopes outside regions mutated in the B.1.351 and B.1.1.7 variants. After two AZD1222 doses, both the breadth and the depth of spike-specific TCRs were significantly higher than at day 0 and than in MenACWY recipients. In the small 56-69-year group, the increase in depth fell short of significance, most likely because of low power. Most participants were white British and females outnumbered males, and the authors suggested that clonal diversity may have been underestimated. Because no day 14 peak-response samples were available, the repertoires could be characterized only after the peak T cell response. Conclusions about previously exposed vaccinees were limited because only six AZD1222 recipients were SARS-CoV-2 seropositive at baseline.

As concerns this clone: No antigen is known for it. Base qualities are not at hand, and no much larger clone is one base apart.

The receptor chain draws on TRBV29-1 and TRBJ2-5; the D gene assignment is ambiguous. The specimen was peripheral blood, collected 28 days after the second AZD1222 dose. The TCR originated in an adult who received the AZD1222 COVID-19 vaccine. The CDR3 is CSVDRVQETQYF. Read as DNA, the sequence is TGCAGCGTTGACCGGGTTCAAGAGACCCAGTACTTC. This CDR3, with the reference TRBV29-1 and TRBJ2-5 proteins standing in past its ends, gives the full variable domain SAVISQKPSRDICQRGTSLTIQCQVDSQVTMMFWYRQQPGQSLTLIATANQGSEATYESGFVIDKFPISRPNLTFSTLTVSNMSPEDSSIYLCSVDRVQETQYFGPGTRLLVL.